The entry below gives a single TCR beta chain sequence along with its context. Its cognate antigen is unknown. The sample belongs to a study of T cells after yellow fever vaccination. Across the study: In the case of low-cell-number fractions, SMART-Seq v4 Ultra Low Input was used for preparation.

The V and J ends lost 5 bases and 1 base respectively, with 12 bases between them. The CDR3 runs 15 residues. Germline assignment: CDR1 MDHEN and CDR2 SYDVKM. Study results and limitations: Clonotype sharing between CD4 and CD8 compartments was small.

Each CDR3 protein gets one entry after TCRdb re-called the 5' RACE reads with MiXCR. This table has approximately 250,000 distinct CDR3 sequences, roughly 5.6% appearing once. The gene calls are TRBV28 and TRBJ1-3; D uncertain. Sequenced material: CD4+ T cells sorted from PBMCs, taken on the day of the yellow fever booster vaccination. The clonotype was recovered from a man younger than 35 who received the YFV17D yellow fever vaccine. The CDR3: CASSPPGNSGNTIYF. The CDR3 DNA reads TGTGCCAGCAGTCCCCCGGGGAATTCTGGAAACACCATATATTTT. Full variable domain (remainder filled in from reference TRBV28 and TRBJ1-3): DVKVTQSSRYLVKRTGEKVFLECVQDMDHENMFWYRQDPGLGLRLIYFSYDVKMKEKGDIPEGYSVSREKKERFSLILESASTNQTSMYLCASSPPGNSGNTIYFGEGSWLTVV.